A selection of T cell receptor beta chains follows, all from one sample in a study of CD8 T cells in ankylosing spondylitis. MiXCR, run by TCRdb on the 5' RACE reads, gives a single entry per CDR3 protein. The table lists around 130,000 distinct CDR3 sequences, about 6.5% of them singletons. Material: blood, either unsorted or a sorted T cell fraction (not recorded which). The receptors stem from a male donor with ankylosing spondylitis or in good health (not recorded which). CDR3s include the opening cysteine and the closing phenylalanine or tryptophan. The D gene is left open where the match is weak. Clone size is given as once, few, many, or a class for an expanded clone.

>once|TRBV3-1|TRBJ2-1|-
CASSGRDSVYNEQFF
TGTGCCAGCAGCGGCCGGGACTCAGTCTACAATGAGCAGTTCTTC
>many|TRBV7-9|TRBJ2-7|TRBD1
CASSIAGGWEQYF
TGTGCCAGCAGTATAGCAGGGGGTTGGGAGCAGTACTTC
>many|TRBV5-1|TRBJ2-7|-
CASSFGVKSSYEQYF
TGCGCCAGCAGCTTTGGCGTCAAAAGCTCCTACGAGCAGTACTTC
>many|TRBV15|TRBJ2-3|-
CATSDGPSGDTQYF
TGTGCCACCAGCGATGGGCCCTCGGGGGATACGCAGTATTTT
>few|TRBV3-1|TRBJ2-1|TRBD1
CARRSTRPGQGSYNEQFF
TGTGCCCGCAGATCAACTCGCCCGGGACAGGGGTCCTACAATGAGCAGTTCTTC
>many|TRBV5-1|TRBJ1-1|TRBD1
CASSGGTANTEAFF
TGCGCCAGCAGCGGGGGGACAGCAAACACTGAAGCTTTCTTT
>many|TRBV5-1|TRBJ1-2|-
CASSPSGSDDGYTF
TGCGCCAGCAGCCCCTCGGGGTCCGATGACGGCTACACCTTC
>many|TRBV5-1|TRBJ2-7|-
CASSLGFGTAGRWIEQYF
TGCGCCAGCAGCTTGGGCTTTGGGACTGCCGGACGGTGGATCGAGCAGTACTTC
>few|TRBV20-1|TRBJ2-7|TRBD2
CSAIDPSGSSYEQYF
TGCAGTGCTATAGATCCTAGCGGTTCCTCCTACGAGCAGTACTTC
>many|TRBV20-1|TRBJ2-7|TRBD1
CSARANRGSYEQYF
TGCAGTGCTAGAGCGAACAGGGGCTCCTACGAGCAGTACTTC
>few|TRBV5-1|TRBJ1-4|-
CASSLVATGGVKLFF
TGCGCCAGCAGCTTGGTTGCCACGGGAGGAGTGAAACTGTTTTTT